Included here is one T cell receptor (beta chain) sequence, with context. Its antigen remains unidentified. Per-base qualities were not stored, and no clone one base away is much larger. The entry originates in a study of blood T cell repertoires in COVID-19 (dated by TCRdb to about 2020). General notes on the study: Samples from collaborators originated in the United States, Italy and Spain and spanned both the acute and convalescent phases of COVID-19. The prospective study material was composed of cDNA or gDNA derived from T cells, B-cell-depleted T cells, or PBMCs. Subjects who had been exposed to COVID-19, were actively infected with it, or had recovered from it provided the deeply sampled blood TCRbeta repertoires that made up the dataset. The repertoires were released in a freely available public database intended as a resource for research on the immune response to SARS-CoV-2. The samples were drawn from the first 160 participants of the ongoing ImmuneRACE study and from about 1,200 subjects provided by 6 global collaborators. A de-identified subject ID, COVID-19 status, age in years and sex were almost always included in the sample metadata. HLA class I and class II types, where available, came from metadata supplied by the sample provider rather than from assay-based typing.

The collaborating institutions used their own protocols to collect whole blood in K2EDTA tubes. For TCRbeta analysis, collaborator samples were shipped as frozen whole blood, as isolated PBMCs, or as DNA extracted from either sample type. The study at large found these results: The quantity of clinical and demographic metadata differed by source and by participant and was supplied without curation.

As encoded in the germline V gene (reference sequence), CDR1 is SGHNT while CDR2 is YYREEE. V drops 2 bases and J drops 7 bases, leaving 15 bases in between. The CDR3 runs 14 residues from the cysteine to the phenylalanine. The read is trimmed to its CDR3 DNA, 42 bases read in frame from base 1. The immunoSEQ Assay, a bias-controlled multiplex PCR, was used to amplify TCRbeta CDR3 regions from genomic DNA. The published analysis was carried out like this. Within the assay, amplification of reference gene primers was used to estimate how many nucleated cells each sample contained. To quantify the absolute abundance of each unique TCRbeta CDR3 rearrangement, sequence reads were collapsed and filtered. For each sample, productive Simpson clonality was calculated as the square root of Simpson's diversity index across productive rearrangements. In its TCRdb copy, this immuneACCESS table keeps in-frame sequences only and misses some clones. Where compared with another copy, unresolved V genes explain less than half of these, and the others have no known cause. V and J calls and clone size come straight from that table; D and trimming were deduced from the DNA. For this sample the table gives 220,000 or so clones, of which 82% were detected only once. Around 3.3% of the sample comes from the top ten.

This TCR derives from an elderly woman with acute or convalescent COVID-19. This chain joins TRBV5-4 to TRBJ1-1; no D gene is confidently identified. Sequenced input: peripheral blood. In nucleotides, the sequence is TGTGCCAGCAGCTTAGAGTTGTTGGAGATTGAAGCTTTCTTT. It translates as CASSLELLEIEAFF.